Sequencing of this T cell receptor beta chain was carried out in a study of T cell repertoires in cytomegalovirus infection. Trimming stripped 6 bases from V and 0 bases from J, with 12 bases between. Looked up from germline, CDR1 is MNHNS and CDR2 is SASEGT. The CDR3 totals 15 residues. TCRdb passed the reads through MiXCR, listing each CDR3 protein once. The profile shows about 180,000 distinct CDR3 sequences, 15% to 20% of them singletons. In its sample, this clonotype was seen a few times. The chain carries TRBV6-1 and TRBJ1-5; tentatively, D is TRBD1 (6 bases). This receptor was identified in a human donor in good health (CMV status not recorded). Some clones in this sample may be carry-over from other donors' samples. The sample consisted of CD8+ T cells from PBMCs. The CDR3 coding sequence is TGTGCCAGCAGATTGCAGGGGAGTAGCAATCAGCCCCAGCATTTT. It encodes CASRLQGSSNQPQHF.